Listed below are T cell receptor beta chains from one sample, sequenced in a study of T-cell reconstitution after alpha-beta-depleted transplantation in children. TCRdb redid the calling of the PCR reads with MiXCR, one entry per CDR3 protein. The data show 600,000 to 700,000 distinct CDR3 sequences, under 15% seen once. Sample: PBMCs, taken before TCRalphabeta/CD19-depleted stem cell transplant. Every receptor here comes from a girl aged 2-15 years with congenital amegakaryocytic thrombocytopenia, due to receive a stem cell transplant. Both conserved end residues are part of each CDR3. The D gene is left open where the match is weak. The size field is filled for only some rows; it gives once, few, many or a size class.

D gene	V gene	clone size	J gene	CDR3 protein	CDR3 DNA
TRBD1	TRBV20-1	few	TRBJ1-2	CSARDPGTGSEGYTF	TGCAGTGCTAGAGATCCCGGGACAGGGAGTGAGGGCTACACCTTC
TRBD1	TRBV29-1	few	TRBJ1-1	CSARTGGYTEAFF	TGCAGCGCTAGGACAGGGGGCTACACTGAAGCTTTCTTT
NA	TRBV12-3/TRBV12-4	NA	TRBJ2-7	CASSLVANTNHEQYF	TGTGCCAGCAGTCTGGTTGCGAATACGAACCACGAGCAGTACTTC
TRBD2	TRBV20-1	few	TRBJ2-3	CSAILPREGLDTQYF	TGCAGTGCTATTCTCCCACGGGAGGGCCTCGATACGCAGTATTTT
TRBD2	TRBV7-9	NA	TRBJ2-1	CASSLTGVRTSGSYNEQFF	TGTGCCAGCAGCTTGACGGGGGTTAGGACTAGCGGGAGCTACAATGAGCAGTTCTTC
NA	TRBV5-1	NA	TRBJ1-1	CASRQQGAVEAFF	TGCGCCAGCAGGCAACAAGGGGCTGTTGAAGCTTTCTTT
NA	TRBV4-2	NA	TRBJ2-1	CASSPAPGHPSFNEQFF	TGTGCCAGCAGCCCCGCCCCGGGACACCCATCTTTCAATGAGCAGTTCTTC
NA	TRBV7-6	NA	TRBJ2-2	CASSPGTLLSRELFF	TGTGCCAGCAGCCCCGGGACACTACTGTCGCGGGAGCTGTTTTTT
NA	TRBV5-1	NA	TRBJ2-7	CASSLEADLLSSYEQYF	TGCGCCAGCAGCTTGGAAGCGGATTTATTAAGCTCCTACGAGCAGTACTTC
TRBD2	TRBV12-3/TRBV12-4	few	TRBJ2-5	CASSLAGTSAHGAQYF	TGTGCCAGCAGTTTAGCCGGGACTAGCGCTCATGGGGCCCAGTACTTC
NA	TRBV7-2	many	TRBJ1-1	CASSFGGSYKEAFF	TGTGCCAGCAGCTTCGGGGGGAGTTATAAAGAAGCTTTCTTT
TRBD2	TRBV20-1	few	TRBJ2-3	CSARFQLAEVTDTQYF	TGCAGTGCTAGATTCCAACTAGCGGAGGTCACAGATACGCAGTATTTT
NA	TRBV9	NA	TRBJ2-1	CASSVEAIVGSNEQLF	TGTGCCAGCAGCGTAGAGGCGATAGTGGGGTCCAATGAGCAGTTGTTC
TRBD2	TRBV5-1	few	TRBJ2-3	CASSPVGFLAVGTDTQYF	TGCGCCAGCAGCCCCGTGGGGTTTCTAGCGGTAGGCACAGATACGCAGTATTTT
NA	TRBV7-3	few	TRBJ2-5	CASSLTGSAQETQYF	TGTGCCAGCAGCTTAACTGGTAGCGCGCAAGAGACCCAGTACTTC
NA	TRBV25-1	NA	TRBJ2-1	CASGGLPVYNEQFF	TGTGCCAGCGGGGGCCTACCGGTCTACAATGAGCAGTTCTTC
NA	TRBV30	NA	TRBJ1-6	CAWSVTGMRNSPLHF	TGTGCCTGGAGTGTAACAGGGATGCGAAATTCACCCCTCCACTTT
TRBD2	TRBV12-3/TRBV12-4	few	TRBJ2-5	CASSPAFGTSGFEETQYF	TGTGCCAGCAGTCCCGCCTTCGGGACTAGCGGGTTCGAGGAGACCCAGTACTTC
NA	TRBV7-6	few	TRBJ2-3	CASSLSLGGEPGNFW	TGTGCCAGCAGCTTATCCCTAGGTGGGGAGCCGGGCAACTTTTGG
NA	TRBV19	few	TRBJ2-4	CASSIRGTANKNIQYF	TGTGCCAGTAGTATCCGGGGGACAGCTAACAAAAACATTCAGTACTTC
NA	TRBV7-2	NA	TRBJ2-7	CASSLREPGWGYEQYF	TGTGCCAGCAGCTTAAGGGAGCCGGGATGGGGGTACGAGCAGTACTTC
NA	TRBV5-1	few	TRBJ2-7	CASSGRTRLYEQYF	TGCGCCAGCAGCGGCAGGACCCGACTCTACGAGCAGTACTTC
NA	TRBV20-1	NA	TRBJ2-3	CSAYGGTDTQYF	TGCAGTGCTTACGGGGGTACAGATACGCAGTATTTT
NA	TRBV20-1	NA	TRBJ1-1	CSAREGWEGAEAFF	TGCAGTGCTAGAGAGGGGTGGGAGGGGGCTGAAGCTTTCTTT
NA	TRBV20-1	once	TRBJ2-1	CSAPTPSGAYNEQFF	TGCAGTGCACCCACCCCCAGCGGTGCATACAATGAGCAGTTCTTC
TRBD2	TRBV3-1	NA	TRBJ2-7	CASSQESLRGSGNEQYF	TGTGCCAGCAGCCAAGAGAGTTTAAGGGGCAGCGGGAACGAGCAGTACTTC
NA	TRBV7-9	few	TRBJ2-5	CASSRLYF	TGTGCCAGCAGCCGGCTGTACTTC
NA	TRBV7-9	NA	TRBJ1-1	CASSPKDTRGGTEAFF	TGTGCCAGCAGCCCAAAGGACACTCGTGGCGGCACTGAAGCTTTCTTT
NA	TRBV12-3/TRBV12-4	many	TRBJ2-7	CASKRRESSYEQYF	TGTGCCAGCAAGAGGAGGGAGAGCTCCTACGAGCAGTACTTC
TRBD1	TRBV5-1	NA	TRBJ1-2	CASSQPGTGRGGYTF	TGCGCCAGCAGCCAACCCGGGACAGGGCGCGGGGGCTACACCTTC
NA	TRBV29-1	many	TRBJ2-1	CSVPGGSWGSYNEQFF	TGCAGCGTCCCCGGGGGTTCCTGGGGCTCCTACAATGAGCAGTTCTTC
TRBD2	TRBV7-8	NA	TRBJ2-1	CASSLGMGGPPDEQFF	TGTGCCAGCAGCTTGGGGATGGGAGGGCCTCCCGATGAGCAGTTCTTC
NA	TRBV29-1	many	TRBJ2-1	CSVEEFRGRMNEQFF	TGCAGCGTTGAAGAGTTCCGTGGGAGAATGAATGAGCAGTTCTTC
TRBD1	TRBV20-1	many	TRBJ2-3	CSFAGGLGDTQYF	TGCAGCTTCGCAGGGGGATTAGGAGATACGCAGTATTTT
NA	TRBV11-2	NA	TRBJ2-2	CASSLFGRTGELFF	TGTGCCAGCAGCTTATTCGGACGCACCGGGGAGCTGTTTTTT
TRBD1	TRBV12-3/TRBV12-4	few	TRBJ2-1	CASTRGPGQGKINEQFF	TGTGCCAGCACTCGCGGACCGGGACAGGGGAAAATCAATGAGCAGTTCTTC
NA	TRBV29-1	few	TRBJ2-1	CSVRGDNSMGEQFF	TGCAGCGTCCGGGGGGACAACAGCATGGGTGAGCAGTTCTTC
NA	TRBV6-5	many	TRBJ2-1	CASSYWAGDASSYNEQFF	TGTGCCAGCAGTTACTGGGCGGGCGACGCGAGCTCCTACAATGAGCAGTTCTTC
NA	TRBV20-1	many	TRBJ2-3	CSAREWADTQYF	TGCAGTGCTAGAGAATGGGCTGATACGCAGTATTTT
TRBD2	TRBV10-3	few	TRBJ2-3	CAISVPGSGATDTQYF	TGTGCCATCAGTGTACCGGGTAGCGGGGCCACAGATACGCAGTATTTT
NA	TRBV14	NA	TRBJ2-7	CASSPLGAYEQYF	TGTGCCAGCAGCCCCCTTGGGGCCTACGAGCAGTACTTC
NA	TRBV20-1	few	TRBJ2-1	CSARASRYPRFGEQFF	TGCAGTGCTAGGGCCTCACGGTACCCTCGATTCGGTGAGCAGTTCTTC
NA	TRBV12-3/TRBV12-4	many	TRBJ2-3	CASRSTEDTQYF	TGTGCCAGCAGATCGACGGAGGATACGCAGTATTTT
NA	TRBV5-1	many	TRBJ2-2	CASSLAGSGMNTGELFF	TGCGCCAGCAGCTTGGCCGGTAGCGGAATGAACACCGGGGAGCTGTTTTTT
TRBD2	TRBV5-1	NA	TRBJ2-1	CASSGGGLAGSSYNEQFF	TGCGCCAGCAGCGGGGGAGGACTAGCGGGGAGCTCCTACAATGAGCAGTTCTTC
NA	TRBV15	few	TRBJ1-1	CATFETEAFF	TGTGCCACCTTCGAGACTGAAGCTTTCTTT